These 26 T cell receptor beta chains share one sample of origin, sequenced in a study of CD8+ T cells in alopecia areata. Sequencing templates came from extracted RNA that was reverse transcribed into cDNA. Only in-frame clones appear in the TCRdb table, and some are missing; sequencing was by immunoSEQ multiplex PCR. The sample shows about 110,000 clones, approximately 59% of them seen only once. Sequencing input: CD8+ T cells sorted from blood. These receptor sequences come from a human donor in good health.

The chain recombines TRBV7-8 with TRBJ2-1; TRBD1 or TRBD2 may be the D gene (5 bases each). Germline CDR1 and CDR2: SGHVS and FQNEAQ. Trimming cost V 1 base and J 6 bases, with 7 bases left between them. The CDR3 has 13 residues. CDR3 nucleotide sequence: TGTGCCAGCAGCTTAGGGGGGTTCAATGAGCAGTTCTTC. This translates into CASSLGGFNEQFF.

This clone was recorded a few times. The chain carries TRBV30 and TRBJ2-7; D is ambiguous. From germline, CDR1 is GTSNPN and CDR2 SVGIG (reference sequence). The V and J ends lost 8 bases and 3 bases respectively, with 11 bases between them. The CDR3 is 11 amino acids. CDR3 sequence reads: CALKSDYEQYF. As DNA, the CDR3 is TGTGCCCTTAAATCAGACTACGAGCAGTACTTC.

The chain recombines TRBV6-5 with TRBJ2-2; 8 nucleotides agree with TRBD1. The CDR3 is made up of 16 amino acids. CDR1 MNHEY and CDR2 SVGAGI come from the germline V gene. J was trimmed by 4 bases and V by 0 bases; bases with no gene match: 4. The CDR3 region is CASSYSTGAPTGELFF. The CDR3 DNA reads TGTGCCAGCAGTTACTCGACAGGGGCGCCCACCGGGGAGCTGTTTTTT.

The rearrangement uses TRBV14 and TRBJ2-7; 9 positions agree with TRBD1. The germline gives CDR1 SGHDN, CDR2 FVKESK. V was pared by 0 bases and J by 0 bases, with 12 bases of the junction left unmatched. There are 19 residues in the CDR3. CDR3 in DNA: TGTGCCAGCAGCCAAGATAGGGGGGACAGGGCCCCGATCTCCTACGAGCAGTACTTC. Protein product: CASSQDRGDRAPISYEQYF.

This clone was recorded once. V gene TRBV30 combines with J gene TRBJ2-3; a possible D gene is TRBD2 (6 bases). The V gene's germline CDR1 is GTSNPN and CDR2 SVGIG (reference sequence). The CDR3 is 13 residues long. Here the CDR3 reads CATRDFTTDTQYF. The CDR3 DNA reads TGTGCGACGCGGGACTTCACCACAGATACGCAGTATTTT.

A few counts support this clone. The gene calls are TRBV28 and TRBJ2-7, with 11 nucleotides matching TRBD2. V lost 6 bases to trimming and J lost 0 bases; unmatched junction nucleotides: 10. This CDR3 spans 17 amino acids. Germline assignment: CDR1 MDHEN and CDR2 SYDVKM. The CDR3 DNA follows: TGTGCCAGCAGCTTACCGACTAGCGGGGAGCTCTCCTACGAGCAGTACTTC. This gives the protein CASSLPTSGELSYEQYF.

This chain links TRBV4-1 with TRBJ2-1; D may be TRBD1 (6 bases). The CDR3 contains 12 residues. V lost 4 bases and J 10 bases, leaving 11 bases between the germline ends. From germline, CDR1 is MGHRA and CDR2 YSYEKL. The CDR3 DNA follows: TGCGCCAGCAGCCCAGGGGTCCGCGAGCAGTTCTTC. Its protein product is CASSPGVREQFF.

This clone was picked up a small number of times. The chain is built from TRBV5-6 and TRBJ2-4, with TRBD2 as a possible D gene (6 bases). Trimming shortened V by 7 bases and J by 4 bases, and 12 bases separated the two germline ends. CDR1 is SGHDT, CDR2 YYEEEE, per germline. CDR3 length equals 13 residues. The CDR3 is CASGTGSKNIQYF. In DNA, the CDR3 is TGTGCCAGCGGGACTGGATCTAAAAACATTCAGTACTTC.

This clone came up a few times. The V call is TRBV28, the J call TRBJ2-2, with D perhaps matching TRBD1 or TRBD2 (5 bases each). Germline V gene lookup returns CDR1 MDHEN and CDR2 SYDVKM. V was trimmed by 6 bases and J by 1 base, leaving 15 bases between them. There are 16 residues in the CDR3. DNA of the CDR3: TGTGCCAGCAGCTTGGTGGGGGTTGGGAACACCGGGGAGCTGTTTTTT. Encoded protein: CASSLVGVGNTGELFF.

The chain couples TRBV30 to TRBJ1-5; TRBD1 matches 8 bases. Germline V gives CDR1 GTSNPN, CDR2 SVGIG (reference sequence). The CDR3 has 14 amino acids. V was clipped by 0 bases and J by 2 bases; unmatched bases: 0. CDR3 bases: TGTGCCTGGAGTGTGACAGGGGGCAATCAGCCCCAGCATTTT. Translation: CAWSVTGGNQPQHF.

The gene calls are TRBV9 and TRBJ2-7; 7 nucleotides align to TRBD1. Germline CDR1 SGDLS, CDR2 YYNGEE. This CDR3 spans 15 amino acids. The junction had 7 bases not matched to a gene; V was cut back by 2 bases and J by 2 bases. The CDR3, as DNA: TGTGCCAGCAGCGTCGGGACAGATGGAACCTACGAGCAGTACTTC. Translating gives CASSVGTDGTYEQYF.

The rearrangement joins TRBV5-6 to TRBJ1-2; D may be TRBD1 (6 bases). The ends were cut back, 4 bases at V and 6 bases at J, with 19 bases in the middle. Germline CDR1 reads SGHDT; CDR2 reads YYEEEE. The CDR3 is made up of 15 amino acids. The CDR3 sequence: CASSPEQGGRDGYTF. In DNA form, the CDR3 reads TGTGCCAGCAGCCCGGAACAGGGAGGACGGGATGGCTACACCTTC.

The V and J genes are TRBV6-5 and TRBJ2-5; 8 nucleotides match TRBD2. The CDR3 has 13 residues. The V gene end was trimmed by 7 bases and the J gene end by 7 bases; junction bases not matched to a gene: 8. CDR1 and CDR2 (germline): MNHEY, SVGAGI. CDR3 DNA sequence: TGTGCCAGCACTCCGGGACTAGGGGGGACCCAGTACTTC. Translated, it gives CASTPGLGGTQYF.

The chain uses TRBV4-1 and TRBJ1-5, with unresolved D. The V and J ends lost 0 bases and 5 bases respectively, with 5 bases between them. CDR3 length: 13 residues. Per germline, CDR1 MGHRA and CDR2 YSYEKL. The CDR3: CASSQDPDQPQHF. Here the CDR3 DNA reads TGCGCCAGCAGCCAAGATCCGGATCAGCCCCAGCATTTT.

The rearrangement links TRBV11-2 to TRBJ1-2; the match to TRBD1 covers 9 bases. This CDR3 has 15 residues. Germline V gene sequence: CDR1 SGHAT, CDR2 FQNNGV. V shed 5 bases, J shed 0 bases, and the junction held 4 bases outside the gene matches. The CDR3 DNA is TGTGCCAGCAGCCAAGGACAGGGGCCTAACTATGGCTACACCTTC. Its protein is CASSQGQGPNYGYTF.

The chain links TRBV6-5 to TRBJ2-3, with D unclear. CDR3 length: 14 residues. Per the germline V gene, CDR1 is MNHEY and CDR2 is SVGAGI. V was cut by 6 bases and J by 7 bases, with 17 bases left in between. The CDR3 protein is CASRMDGPHHTQYF. The CDR3 DNA reads TGTGCCAGCAGGATGGACGGGCCGCATCATACGCAGTATTTT.

To note about this clone: The same CDR3 arises from other DNA sequences in this sample as well. This chain links TRBV9 with TRBJ2-3; no clear D gene. The germline V and J ends were trimmed by 0 bases and 4 bases, with 3 bases remaining between them. CDR3 length equals 12 residues. CDR1 and CDR2 (germline): SGDLS, YYNGEE. In nucleotides, the CDR3 is TGTGCCAGCAGCGTAGGTGCAGATACGCAGTATTTT. Translation: CASSVGADTQYF.

This clone showed up many times. The chain is built from TRBV4-2 and TRBJ1-3; TRBD1 is a possible D gene (5 bases). Deletions cut 8 bases from V and 0 bases from J, with 20 bases between. CDR3 length: 17 amino acids. The germline CDR1 and CDR2 sequences are LGHNA and YNFKEQ. The CDR3 is CASRSFMDDSSGNTIYF. In DNA, the CDR3 is TGTGCCAGCCGATCTTTTATGGACGACAGCTCTGGAAACACCATATATTTT.

V and J are TRBV29-1 and TRBJ2-3; TRBD2 matches 8 bases. Germline V lookup: CDR1 SQVTM, CDR2 ANQGSEA. The CDR3 runs to 13 residues. The V segment lost 6 bases and the J segment 5 bases; nucleotides outside the gene matches: 7. CDR3 loop: CSVPGLGIDTQYF. The CDR3 DNA reads TGCAGCGTACCGGGACTAGGTATAGATACGCAGTATTTT.

The chain carries TRBV9 and TRBJ2-7; 8 bases are shared with TRBD2. Germline V CDR1 and CDR2: SGDLS, YYNGEE. V shed 4 bases, J shed 0 bases, and the junction held 6 bases outside the gene matches. The CDR3 has 15 residues. DNA of the CDR3: TGTGCCAGCAGCCCGAGCGGGGGAAACTCCTACGAGCAGTACTTC. Protein: CASSPSGGNSYEQYF.

The J gene is TRBJ1-2, the V gene TRBV5-1; no reliable D call. V shed 2 bases and J shed 2 bases, with 7 bases lying between them. The CDR3 is 13 amino acids. Germline values: CDR1 SGHRS, CDR2 YFSETQ. For the CDR3, the DNA is TGCGCCAGCAGCTTAGGAAGAAACTATGGCTACACCTTC. It is translated as CASSLGRNYGYTF.

The chain uses TRBV30 and TRBJ2-7; no firm D call. Germline V gene data show CDR1 as GTSNPN and CDR2 as SVGIG (reference sequence). Deletions cut 2 bases from V and 0 bases from J, with 11 bases between. This CDR3 spans 14 amino acids. The CDR3 is CAWSRPGSSYEQYF. The CDR3 DNA sequence: TGTGCCTGGAGTCGTCCGGGTAGCTCCTACGAGCAGTACTTC.

The rearrangement uses TRBV2 and TRBJ2-7; no reliable D call. Trimming took 6 bases from V and 3 from J, leaving 18 bases between them. There are 15 residues in the CDR3. The germline V gene has CDR1 SNHLY and CDR2 FYNNEI. The CDR3 DNA sequence: TGTGCCAGCAGACCCGGCCCCCCACCCATCTACGAGCAGTACTTC. Its protein is CASRPGPPPIYEQYF.

The chain is built from TRBV7-8 and TRBJ2-3; possibly TRBD1 for D (5 bases). Germline assignment: CDR1 SGHVS and CDR2 FQNEAQ. V was clipped by 5 bases and J by 7 bases, with 22 bases between them. The CDR3 runs 16 residues. The CDR3 region is CASSIRTRVYLNTQYF. CDR3 in DNA: TGTGCCAGCAGCATCCGGACAAGGGTGTACCTCAATACGCAGTATTTT.

The chain employs TRBV30 and TRBJ2-3; TRBD2 matches 7 bases. CDR1 is GTSNPN and CDR2 is SVGIG in the germline V gene (reference sequence). CDR3 length equals 12 residues. Trimming took 0 bases from V and 11 from J; bases not matched to a gene: 5. CDR3 protein: CAWSVFAGEQYF. The CDR3 nucleotides read TGTGCCTGGAGTGTATTCGCGGGGGAGCAGTATTTT.

The J gene is TRBJ2-1, the V gene TRBV4-1; perhaps TRBD2 as D (6 bases). CDR3 length equals 14 residues. Germline CDR1 is MGHRA and CDR2 is YSYEKL. V gave up 3 bases and J gave up 7 bases, with 13 bases separating them. In DNA form, the CDR3 reads TGCGCCAGCAGCCATGATGCGCGGGGTAATGAGCAGTTCTTC. Translation: CASSHDARGNEQFF.